These 9 T cell receptor beta chains were sequenced from one sample in a study of cytomegalovirus exposure and HLA in healthy donors. It was with 60 Vbeta and 13 Jbeta primers that the PCR ran. The assay was immunoSEQ multiplex PCR, and TCRdb's table has in-frame clones only and misses some. The sample includes roughly 280,000 clones, roughly 70% of them seen just once. The material sequenced was PBMCs. The receptors here all came from a female donor in good health and CMV-seronegative.

This sequence joins TRBV5-1 and TRBJ1-4; 11 bases match TRBD1. Trimming removed 5 bases from V and 7 bases from J; junction bases left unmatched: 4. Germline values: CDR1 SGHRS, CDR2 YFSETQ. The CDR3 spans 14 residues. The chain's CDR3 is CASSGGTGGEKLFF. Here the CDR3 DNA reads TGCGCCAGCAGTGGCGGGACAGGGGGTGAAAAACTGTTTTTT.

This clone has a handful of counts. V is TRBV29-1 and J is TRBJ2-1; perhaps TRBD2 as D (6 bases). The germline V and J ends were trimmed by 6 bases and 7 bases, with 16 bases remaining between them. The CDR3 has 13 residues. Germline values: CDR1 SQVTM, CDR2 ANQGSEA. The CDR3 nucleotides read TGCAGCGTAGACGGAGGGGTCCTAAATGAGCAGTTCTTC. The encoded protein is CSVDGGVLNEQFF.

Of note for this clone: An end of the junction differs from the germline gene, which may be a read error. The chain has TRBV7-9 and TRBJ2-5, with D tentatively TRBD2 (5 bases). Germline CDR1 SEHNR, CDR2 FQNEAQ (reference sequence). The CDR3 is 12 amino acids. The CDR3 nucleotides read TGTTCCAGCAGCCCACGCACAGAGGGTGGGTACTTC. It is translated as CSSSPRTEGGYF.

V usage is TRBV28 and J usage is TRBJ1-2, with 9 bases identical to TRBD1. The CDR3 is 13 amino acids. The germline V gene encodes CDR1 MDHEN and CDR2 SYDVKM. With V trimmed by 6 bases and J by 7 bases, 6 bases remained unmatched. In DNA form, the CDR3 reads TGTGCCAGCAGACCCGGACAGGGGCCTGGCTACACCTTC. Protein product: CASRPGQGPGYTF.

The V and J genes are TRBV18 and TRBJ1-2; 11 bases align to TRBD1. The CDR3 is 11 residues long. From germline, CDR1 is KGHSH and CDR2 LQKENI. The ends lost 7 bases at V and 10 bases at J; junction bases unmatched: 2. The CDR3 DNA is TGTGCCAGCTTGGGACAGGGGGACTACACCTTC. Protein sequence: CASLGQGDYTF.

This chain links TRBV9 with TRBJ2-5, with 7 nucleotides matching TRBD2. The J segment lost 2 bases and the V segment lost 3 bases, leaving 7 bases of the junction unmatched. In germline, CDR1 is SGDLS, CDR2 YYNGEE. CDR3 size: 15 residues. The CDR3: CASSGGLAVQETQYF. The CDR3 DNA reads as TGTGCCAGCAGCGGAGGCCTAGCGGTTCAAGAGACCCAGTACTTC.

This clone turned up a few times. This rearrangement joins TRBV5-4 to TRBJ2-6, with 9 bases lining up with TRBD1. Trimming cost V 3 bases and J 0 bases; bases outside gene matches: 4. The CDR3 spans 17 residues. The V gene's germline CDR1 is SGHNT and CDR2 YYREEE (reference sequence). CDR3 sequence (DNA): TGTGCCAGCAGCTGGGGGACAGGGAACTCTGGGGCCAACGTCCTGACTTTC. The encoded protein is CASSWGTGNSGANVLTF.

The chain combines TRBV5-4 with TRBJ1-6; D is possibly TRBD1 (5 bases). CDR1 and CDR2 (germline): SGHNT, YYREEE (reference sequence). This CDR3 is 16 amino acids long. Trimming cost V 0 bases and J 6 bases, with 13 bases left between them. CDR3 residues: CASSLDGGTVNSPLHF. For the CDR3, the DNA is TGTGCCAGCAGCTTGGACGGGGGGACTGTTAATTCACCCCTCCACTTT.

V gene TRBV9 combines with J gene TRBJ2-1; unclear D gene. Trimming shortened V by 3 bases and J by 8 bases, and 9 bases separated the two germline ends. CDR1 is SGDLS and CDR2 is YYNGEE in the germline V gene. This CDR3 has 12 amino acids. CDR3 loop: CASSGRGDEQFF. The CDR3 DNA sequence: TGTGCCAGCAGCGGGAGAGGTGATGAGCAGTTCTTC.